This T cell receptor (beta chain) came from a study of blood T cell repertoires in COVID-19. Study information: The United States, Italy and Spain were the sources of the acute and convalescent COVID-19 samples. Sample material is recorded as cDNA or gDNA derived from T cells, B-cell-depleted T cells, or PBMCs.

Germline trimming cut 5 bases from V and 2 bases from J; bases unmatched to any gene: 4. CDR3 length equals 15 residues. The V gene's germline CDR1 is LNHDA and CDR2 SQIVND (reference sequence). Authors' data handling: Reference gene primer amplification yielded estimated nucleated cell counts. Data came from immunoSEQ multiplex PCR; TCRdb stores just in-frame clones and leaves some out. D and trimming were read from the DNA, whereas the V and J calls and clone size are those reported in that table. The sample contains roughly 93,000 clones, over 80% of which appear only once. The rearrangement joins TRBV19 to TRBJ2-3, with TRBD2 identical over 10 bases. The specimen sequenced was peripheral blood. This TCR derives from a human donor in a cohort sampled during active COVID-19. This chain's CDR3 is CASSDTSGITDTQYF. The CDR3 coding sequence is TGTGCCAGTAGTGACACTAGCGGGATCACAGATACGCAGTATTTT.